Listed here are 16 T cell receptor beta chains from one sample, sequenced in a study of T cell repertoires in cytomegalovirus infection. TCRdb re-called the reads through MiXCR, storing one row per CDR3 protein. This sample has 450,000 to 550,000 distinct CDR3 sequences, with approximately 42% found just once. Their cognate antigens are unknown. This material consisted of cultured PBMCs, taken from culture after CMV antigen stimulation. These receptors were taken from a human donor in good health (CMV status not recorded). Some clones in this sample may be carry-over from other donors' samples.

J is TRBJ1-2 and V is TRBV15, with D possibly matching TRBD1 (5 bases). The CDR3 consists of 13 residues. Germline assignment: CDR1 LNHNV and CDR2 YYDKDF (reference sequence). V gave up 2 bases and J gave up 6 bases, with 10 bases separating them. This chain's CDR3 is CATSRPRGDGYTF. The CDR3 DNA reads TGTGCCACCAGCAGACCCCGGGGGGATGGCTACACCTTC.

The chain recombines TRBV6-6 with TRBJ1-5, with D hard to call. Germline V gene sequence: CDR1 MNHNY, CDR2 SVGAGI (reference sequence). This CDR3 is 14 amino acids long. Trimming cost V 6 bases and J 2 bases, with 11 bases left between them. CDR3 region: CASRSGYRNQPQHF. The CDR3 DNA reads as TGTGCCAGCAGGTCCGGGTATCGCAATCAGCCCCAGCATTTT.

This clonotype turned up a few times. The V gene is TRBV7-2, the J gene TRBJ2-7; D is undetermined. The CDR3 is 13 residues long. Trimming cost V 4 bases and J 9 bases, with 16 bases left between them. Germline CDR1 reads SGHTA; CDR2 reads FQGNSA. CDR3 sequence: CASSSDPVQAQYF. CDR3 sequence (DNA): TGTGCCAGCAGCTCCGACCCGGTCCAGGCGCAGTACTTC. Using reference TRBV7-2 and TRBJ2-7 for the parts outside the CDR3, the full variable domain is GAGVSQSPSNKVTEKGKDVELRCDPISGHTALYWYRQSLGQGLEFLIYFQGNSAPDKSGLPSDRFSAERTGGSVSTLTIQRTQQEDSAVYLCASSSDPVQAQYFGPGTRLTVT.

The DNA for the CDR3 is TGTGCCAGCAGTCCTCGGCGGACAGGGACGGCGGGGGAGCTGTTTTTT. This gives the protein CASSPRRTGTAGELFF. J is TRBJ2-2 and V is TRBV7-2, with 8 bases fitting TRBD1. Per the germline V gene, CDR1 is SGHTA and CDR2 is FQGNSA. The V segment lost 6 bases and the J segment 8 bases; nucleotides outside the gene matches: 14. This CDR3 has 16 residues.

The rearrangement joins TRBV4-3 to TRBJ2-1; unclear D gene. CDR3 size: 14 residues. Trimming cost V 1 base and J 10 bases, with 14 bases left between them. Germline-derived CDR1 and CDR2 are LGHNA and YSLEER. The CDR3 sequence is CASSQVSSLGEQFF. The CDR3 nucleotides are TGCGCCAGCAGCCAAGTGAGTAGCTTAGGCGAGCAGTTCTTC.

This clonotype was seen ten or more times. The CDR3 DNA is TGTGCCAGCAGCTTATTAGCGGGGGGGAACAATGAGCAGTTCTTC. It specifies CASSLLAGGNNEQFF. The rearrangement joins TRBV7-7 to TRBJ2-1; TRBD2 aligns across 11 bases. Germline values: CDR1 SSHAT, CDR2 FNYEAQ (reference sequence). The CDR3 is 15 residues long. The V segment lost 2 bases and the J segment 5 bases; nucleotides outside the gene matches: 2.

This clonotype turned up a few times. This chain uses TRBV7-2 with TRBJ2-5; D is unresolved. Germline lookup yields CDR1 SGHTA and CDR2 FQGNSA. Trimming took 1 base from V and 13 from J, leaving 13 bases between them. The CDR3 sequence is 12 residues long. The CDR3 is CASSLVRALPYF. The CDR3 DNA follows: TGTGCCAGCAGCTTAGTAAGGGCCCTCCCGTACTTC.

This chain uses TRBV18 with TRBJ1-3; D is ambiguous. With 3 bases removed from V and 4 bases from J, the gap between germline ends came to 10 bases. Germline V lookup: CDR1 KGHSH, CDR2 LQKENI. The CDR3 spans 14 residues. The CDR3 is CASSPGFLGNTIYF. CDR3 nucleotides: TGTGCCAGCTCACCCGGATTCCTCGGAAACACCATATATTTT.

This clonotype was counted once. The chain couples TRBV6-5 to TRBJ2-3, with a possible D match to TRBD2 (7 bases). CDR3 length: 18 residues. V was clipped by 5 bases and J by 4 bases, with 25 bases between them. CDR1 and CDR2 from the germline V gene are MNHEY and SVGAGI. The CDR3 DNA reads TGTGCCAGCAGTGAATTGAGGGGGACTATCCTAGCCCCAGATACGCAGTATTTT. Protein: CASSELRGTILAPDTQYF.

V gene TRBV11-2 combines with J gene TRBJ2-3; D tentatively reads TRBD1 or TRBD2 (5 bases each). The V gene's germline CDR1 is SGHAT and CDR2 FQNNGV. Trimming removed 5 bases from V and 2 bases from J, with 11 bases in between. The CDR3 length is 14 residues. The CDR3 loop is CASSRGDLTDTQYF. CDR3 nucleotides: TGTGCCAGCAGCCGAGGGGACCTCACAGATACGCAGTATTTT.

The rearrangement uses TRBV2 and TRBJ2-5; a possible D gene is TRBD2 (6 bases). The V end lost 8 bases, the J end lost 2 bases, and 15 bases lay between the germline ends. CDR3 length: 14 amino acids. CDR1 and CDR2 (germline): SNHLY, FYNNEI. The CDR3 region has the DNA TGTGCCAGCCGAATCGGGACTGCACAAGAGACCCAGTACTTC. Translated, it gives CASRIGTAQETQYF.

J is TRBJ1-2 and V is TRBV10-3; TRBD1 is a possible D gene (6 bases). V was clipped by 11 bases and J by 0 bases, with 10 bases between them. The CDR3 consists of 12 residues. CDR1 and CDR2 from the germline V gene are ENHRY and SYGVKD. CDR3 residues: CASTGTNYGYTF. Written as DNA, the CDR3 is TGTGCCTCCACAGGGACTAACTATGGCTACACCTTC.

This clonotype was picked up a small number of times. The chain joins TRBV19 to TRBJ2-3; D not resolved. Germline V gives CDR1 LNHDA, CDR2 SQIVND (reference sequence). Trimming removed 1 base at V and 5 bases at J, with 4 bases between. CDR3 size: 12 residues. The CDR3 spells CASSIGRDTQYF. CDR3 DNA: TGTGCCAGTAGTATAGGTAGAGATACGCAGTATTTT.

The chain joins TRBV7-9 to TRBJ2-1, with D possibly TRBD1 on 6 matching bases. The V gene's germline CDR1 is SEHNR and CDR2 FQNEAQ (reference sequence). The CDR3 sequence is 14 residues long. V was pared by 6 bases and J by 3 bases, with 12 bases between. The CDR3 reads CASSHRDIYNEQFF. In DNA, the CDR3 is TGTGCCAGCAGTCACCGGGACATCTACAATGAGCAGTTCTTC.

The rearrangement links TRBV15 to TRBJ2-1; no definite D call. V lost 1 base to trimming and J lost 2 bases, with 12 bases between them. The germline CDR1 and CDR2 sequences are LNHNV and YYDKDF (reference sequence). There are 16 residues in the CDR3. The CDR3 nucleotides are TGTGCCACCAGCAGAGGAGGTGACCCTACCTACAATGAGCAGTTCTTC. It translates to CATSRGGDPTYNEQFF.

This clonotype came up a few times. The chain has TRBV7-6 and TRBJ1-3; D is unresolved. This CDR3 has 16 residues. V was trimmed by 5 bases and J by 4 bases, leaving 18 bases between them. The germline gives CDR1 SGHVS, CDR2 FNYEAQ. CDR3 DNA: TGTGCCAGCAGCCCCGGCGCAGCCAAATCGGGAAACACCATATATTTT. Amino acids: CASSPGAAKSGNTIYF.